The following is a T cell receptor beta chain sequence with its context. Its specific antigen is unknown. It has no much larger one-base neighbor in the sample; base qualities were not kept. The CDR3 regions of human TCRbeta chains were analyzed by immunosequencing. Under the source paper's analysis protocol: TCRs in the repertoires were matched against a reference library of SARS-CoV-2-specific TCRs that had been generated with the MIRA antigen-specificity platform. Breadth was defined as the fraction of unique TCRs that were SARS-CoV-2-associated, and depth was defined as the fraction of total T cells that were SARS-CoV-2-associated. Using the MIRA data, every spike-specific TCR was mapped to the spike region that the TCR reacted to and assigned to either a CD4 or a CD8 class. Log10-transformed breadth and depth values were compared by one-way ANOVA with Sidak's multiple comparisons tests. TCRdb provides this immuneACCESS table in a form limited to in-frame rearrangements. Some clones are lacking; in checked studies, under half of them reflect an unresolved V gene, and why the rest are absent is not known. That table gives V, J and clone size, and the DNA gave D and trimming. Within this sample are some 95,000 clones, with approximately 88% of them counted one time only. Of the sample, around 10% is held by the ten largest clones.

The source of the sample is a study of T cell responses to AZD1222 COVID-19 vaccine (dated by TCRdb to the early 2020s). A note on the overall study: TCR sequencing covered over 230 trial participants: about 210 given two doses of AZD1222 and 26 given two doses of MenACWY control vaccine. Trial participants were enrolled by age into 18-55, 56-69 and 70-plus year subgroups, with roughly 150, 30 and 60 TCR-sequenced participants respectively.

Taken with the paper, the label for time point translates to: about 28 days (+/-7) after the second vaccine dose. Because spike-specific TCR depth and breadth did not differ between the two schedules, AZD1222 recipients who got a second dose at roughly 4 weeks were pooled with those who got a second dose at roughly 12 weeks. Vaccinee samples were obtained from the UK trials COV001 and COV002, which included a single-blind randomized controlled phase 2/3 trial of AZD1222 (ChAdOx1 nCoV-19) in healthy adults. Trial participant PBMC samples were collected at day 0 and day 28 after the second dose for TCRbeta chain sequencing. The research as a whole found: Participants were mostly white British and included more females than males, and it was suggested by the authors that clonal diversity may have been underestimated. A significant rise in spike-specific TCR breadth and depth was observed after two AZD1222 doses relative to day 0 and relative to MenACWY recipients. Nearly half of unique spike-specific TCRs reportedly recognized epitopes outside regions mutated in the B.1.351 and B.1.1.7 variants. Vaccine-associated CD4 TCRs spanned the whole spike protein, with dominant responses in regions 160-218 and 743-854. In the small 56-69-year group, the increase in depth fell short of significance, most likely because of low power. Because no day 14 peak-response samples were available, repertoires were characterized only after the peak T cell response. Conclusions about previously exposed vaccinees are limited, since just five to seven AZD1222 recipients were seropositive for SARS-CoV-2 at baseline.

This receptor was identified in an adult who received the AZD1222 COVID-19 vaccine. Sequencing used peripheral blood, obtained 28 days after the second AZD1222 dose.

For the CDR3, the sequence is CASSWDRGSIEQYF. The nucleotide sequence is given as TGTGCCAGCAGCTGGGACAGGGGGTCCATCGAGCAGTACTTC. The sequence is built from TRBV3-1 (or the pseudogene TRBV3-2) and TRBJ2-7, and TRBD1 aligns with 11 junction nucleotides. From cysteine to phenylalanine, the CDR3 is 14 amino acids long. The read is trimmed to its CDR3 DNA, 42 bases read in frame from base 1. CDR1 LGHDT and CDR2 YNNKEL were looked up in the germline V gene (reference sequence). Trimmed from V: 5 bases; trimmed from J: 6 bases; junction bases lacking a gene match: 6.